This is a list of T cell receptor beta chains from one sample in a study of blood T cell repertoires in COVID-19. TCRdb's table, derived via immunoSEQ multiplex PCR, lists solely in-frame clones and lacks some. The sample includes approximately 130,000 clones, over 70% of them seen just once. Sample: peripheral blood. All receptors come from a man at least 80 years old with acute or convalescent COVID-19. Each CDR3 is given with its conserved first and last residue. A D gene is named only where the DNA matches it firmly. Clone size is not always given. Where it is, it says once, few, many or a class for expanded clones.

clone size: -
D gene: -
CDR3 length: 16
V gene: TRBV21-1
J gene: TRBJ1-5
CDR3 DNA: TGTGCCAGCAGCACACAGGGCTCAGATAGCAATCAGCCCCAGCATTTT
CDR3 protein: CASSTQGSDSNQPQHF

clone size: -
D gene: -
CDR3 length: 20
V gene: TRBV6-4
J gene: TRBJ2-2
CDR3 DNA: TGTGCCAGCAGTGACTCGGTAGGGGGACACCCCTTCGCGAACACCGGGGAGCTGTTTTTT
CDR3 protein: CASSDSVGGHPFANTGELFF

clone size: -
D gene: TRBD1
CDR3 length: 14
V gene: TRBV6-6
J gene: TRBJ1-2
CDR3 DNA: TGTGCCAGCAGTTACGCCGGACAGGGTAGTGGCTACACCTTC
CDR3 protein: CASSYAGQGSGYTF

clone size: few
D gene: -
CDR3 length: 13
V gene: TRBV5-1
J gene: TRBJ2-1
CDR3 DNA: TGCGCCAGCAGCTATGCTTCGGAGGGGAGGCAGTTCTTC
CDR3 protein: CASSYASEGRQFF

clone size: -
D gene: TRBD1
CDR3 length: 16
V gene: TRBV19
J gene: TRBJ2-2
CDR3 DNA: TGTGCCAGTAGTCCGACCGGGACAGGGGTGACCGGGGAGCTGTTTTTT
CDR3 protein: CASSPTGTGVTGELFF

clone size: few
D gene: TRBD1
CDR3 length: 13
V gene: TRBV10-3
J gene: TRBJ1-1
CDR3 DNA: TGTGCCATAAAACAGGGGGCGAACACTGAAGCTTTCTTT
CDR3 protein: CAIKQGANTEAFF

clone size: -
D gene: -
CDR3 length: 13
V gene: TRBV19
J gene: TRBJ1-5
CDR3 DNA: TGTGCCAGTAGAGAGGGAAGCAATCAGCCCCAGCATTTT
CDR3 protein: CASREGSNQPQHF

clone size: -
D gene: -
CDR3 length: 17
V gene: TRBV5-4
J gene: TRBJ1-6
CDR3 DNA: TGTGCCAGCAGCTTTGGGCAAGGTGAAATTTTTAATTCACCCCTCCACTTT
CDR3 protein: CASSFGQGEIFNSPLHF

clone size: -
D gene: -
CDR3 length: 13
V gene: TRBV12-3/TRBV12-4
J gene: TRBJ1-5
CDR3 DNA: TGTGCCAGCAGTTTTAGAGATAATCAGCCCCAGCATTTT
CDR3 protein: CASSFRDNQPQHF

clone size: -
D gene: TRBD2
CDR3 length: 15
V gene: TRBV7-2
J gene: TRBJ2-1
CDR3 DNA: TGTGCCAGCAGCTTATTAGCGGGGGGGCATAATGAGCAGTTCTTC
CDR3 protein: CASSLLAGGHNEQFF

clone size: -
D gene: TRBD2
CDR3 length: 15
V gene: TRBV4-1
J gene: TRBJ2-7
CDR3 DNA: TGCGCCAGCAGCCAAGTAGCGGGGGGGCGCTACGAGCAGTACTTC
CDR3 protein: CASSQVAGGRYEQYF

clone size: -
D gene: TRBD1
CDR3 length: 14
V gene: TRBV2
J gene: TRBJ1-4
CDR3 DNA: TGTGCCAGCAGAGGACAGGAGGGTAATGAAAAACTGTTTTTT
CDR3 protein: CASRGQEGNEKLFF

clone size: few
D gene: TRBD2
CDR3 length: 14
V gene: TRBV2
J gene: TRBJ2-2
CDR3 DNA: TGTGCCAGCTCCTCCAGGGAGGGCACCGGGGAGCTGTTTTTT
CDR3 protein: CASSSREGTGELFF

clone size: -
D gene: -
CDR3 length: 13
V gene: TRBV28
J gene: TRBJ1-5
CDR3 DNA: TGTGCCAGCCAACCCTTTCACGGGCAGCCCCAGCATTTT
CDR3 protein: CASQPFHGQPQHF

clone size: -
D gene: -
CDR3 length: 14
V gene: TRBV7-2
J gene: TRBJ1-2
CDR3 DNA: TGTGCCAGCAGCTTAGCCGTTCAGGTCTATGGCTACACCTTC
CDR3 protein: CASSLAVQVYGYTF

clone size: -
D gene: -
CDR3 length: 16
V gene: TRBV5-1
J gene: TRBJ1-4
CDR3 DNA: TGCGCCAGCAGCGCGGGGACCCGGGGGAAGGCGGAAAAACTGTTTTTT
CDR3 protein: CASSAGTRGKAEKLFF

clone size: -
D gene: -
CDR3 length: 16
V gene: TRBV2
J gene: TRBJ1-4
CDR3 DNA: TGTGCCAGCAGTGAATGGGGCCTCGGGAGAGGCGAAAAACTGTTTTTT
CDR3 protein: CASSEWGLGRGEKLFF

clone size: -
D gene: -
CDR3 length: 14
V gene: TRBV11-2
J gene: TRBJ2-5
CDR3 DNA: TGTGCCAGCAGCTCTACTCAACCGCCGGAGACCCAGTACTTC
CDR3 protein: CASSSTQPPETQYF

clone size: -
D gene: -
CDR3 length: 14
V gene: TRBV14
J gene: TRBJ1-5
CDR3 DNA: TGTGCCACCCAAGACCGAGGATTACGGTTGCCCCAGCATTTT
CDR3 protein: CATQDRGLRLPQHF

clone size: few
D gene: -
CDR3 length: 15
V gene: TRBV3-1/TRBV3-2
J gene: TRBJ2-5
CDR3 DNA: TGTGCCAGCAGCCAAGAGTGGGGACTTCAAGAGACCCAGTACTTC
CDR3 protein: CASSQEWGLQETQYF

clone size: -
D gene: -
CDR3 length: 11
V gene: TRBV2
J gene: TRBJ1-4
CDR3 DNA: TGTGCCAGCAAAGTCCCCTCTAATTTGGTTTTT
CDR3 protein: CASKVPSNLVF

clone size: -
D gene: -
CDR3 length: 14
V gene: TRBV2
J gene: TRBJ2-5
CDR3 DNA: TGTGCCAGCAGCCGAAGTTACTCTCAAGAGACCCAGTACTTC
CDR3 protein: CASSRSYSQETQYF

clone size: -
D gene: TRBD1
CDR3 length: 15
V gene: TRBV7-2
J gene: TRBJ2-7
CDR3 DNA: TGTGCCAGCAGTCCGGACAGGCAACGTACCTACGAGCAGTACTTC
CDR3 protein: CASSPDRQRTYEQYF

clone size: -
D gene: TRBD2
CDR3 length: 14
V gene: TRBV4-1
J gene: TRBJ2-7
CDR3 DNA: TGCGCCAGCAGCCTTCTTTTAGCGGGTGACGAGCAGTACTTC
CDR3 protein: CASSLLLAGDEQYF

clone size: few
D gene: TRBD2
CDR3 length: 15
V gene: TRBV28
J gene: TRBJ2-7
CDR3 DNA: TGTGCCAGCAGTAGACTAGCGGGGGGTTCCTACGAGCAGTACTTC
CDR3 protein: CASSRLAGGSYEQYF

clone size: few
D gene: -
CDR3 length: 16
V gene: TRBV4-2
J gene: TRBJ2-7
CDR3 DNA: TGTGCCAGCAGCCAAGATGAGGGAGCCATCTCCTACGAGCAGTACTTC
CDR3 protein: CASSQDEGAISYEQYF